The clone carrying this T cell receptor (beta chain) has more than one count but fewer than ten. What it binds is not known. At one boundary the junction diverges from the germline segment, which might be a read error. This sample was taken from a study of CD8 T cells in ankylosing spondylitis. One entry per CDR3 protein, called by TCRdb with MiXCR from the 5' RACE reads. This table has roughly 150,000 distinct CDR3 sequences, approximately 9% appearing once. The CDR3 is made up of 8 amino acids. Germline V CDR1 and CDR2: MNHEY, SVGAGI. Study observations and caveats: Certain motif variants had earlier appeared in reactive arthritis synovial fluid and blood. Disease-linked clones reportedly showed significant enrichment in matched ankylosing spondylitis synovial fluid.

Material: blood, either unsorted or a sorted T cell fraction (not recorded which). The TCR originated in a female donor with ankylosing spondylitis or in good health (not recorded which). The rearrangement uses TRBV6-5 and TRBJ1-2; D unresolved. The CDR3 DNA is TGCCGAGTGGGGGGCTACACCTTC. Its translation: CRVGGYTF.